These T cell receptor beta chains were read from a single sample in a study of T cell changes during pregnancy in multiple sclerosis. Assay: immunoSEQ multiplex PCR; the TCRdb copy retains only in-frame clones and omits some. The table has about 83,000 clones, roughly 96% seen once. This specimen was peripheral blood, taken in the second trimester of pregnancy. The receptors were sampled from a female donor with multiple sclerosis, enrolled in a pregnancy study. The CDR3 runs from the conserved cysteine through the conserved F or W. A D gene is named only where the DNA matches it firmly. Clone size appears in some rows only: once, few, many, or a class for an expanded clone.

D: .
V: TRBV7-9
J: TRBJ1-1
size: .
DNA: TGTGCCAGCAGTCGCGGCGGGACCATGAACACTGAAGCTTTCTTT
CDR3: CASSRGGTMNTEAFF

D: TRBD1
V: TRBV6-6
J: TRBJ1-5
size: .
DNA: TGTGCCAGCGCAAGGGACAGGGAAGTGCGTCAGCCCCAGCATTTT
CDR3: CASARDREVRQPQHF

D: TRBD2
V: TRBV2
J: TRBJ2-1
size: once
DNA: TGTGCCAGCAGTGGGCCTAGCGGGAGGGCCATTGAGCAGTTCTTC
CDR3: CASSGPSGRAIEQFF

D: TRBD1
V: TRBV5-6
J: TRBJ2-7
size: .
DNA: TGTGCCAGCAGCTCTACAGGGGAGCGGGAGCAGTACTTC
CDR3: CASSSTGEREQYF

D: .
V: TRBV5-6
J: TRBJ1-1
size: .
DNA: TGTGCCAGCAGCTACAGGGCGGTGGGGAACACTGAAGCTTTCTTT
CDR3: CASSYRAVGNTEAFF

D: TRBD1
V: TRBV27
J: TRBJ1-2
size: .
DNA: TGTGCCAGCAGACAACAGGGGCCCTATGGCTACACCTTC
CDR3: CASRQQGPYGYTF

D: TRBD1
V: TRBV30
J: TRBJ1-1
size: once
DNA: TGTGCCTGGAGTGTACCCGGGACAGGGAGGACTGAAGCTTTCTTT
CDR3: CAWSVPGTGRTEAFF

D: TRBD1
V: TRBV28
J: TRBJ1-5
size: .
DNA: TGTGCCAGCAGTTTACGGGACAGGGGGTTAAGCAATCAGCCCCAGCATTTT
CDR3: CASSLRDRGLSNQPQHF

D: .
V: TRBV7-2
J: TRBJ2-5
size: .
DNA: TGTGCCAGCAGCGCCGATATAGGGGTAGAGACCCAGTACTTC
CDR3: CASSADIGVETQYF

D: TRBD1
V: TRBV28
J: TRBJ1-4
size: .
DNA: TGTGCCAGCAGTTTTAGTGGGGTCTCGACAGGGGAAGTCTACGAAAAACTGTTTTTT
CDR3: CASSFSGVSTGEVYEKLFF

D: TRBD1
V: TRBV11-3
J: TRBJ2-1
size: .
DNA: TGTGCCAGCAGCCCACGGACAGGCGGCAGTGAGCAGTTCTTC
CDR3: CASSPRTGGSEQFF

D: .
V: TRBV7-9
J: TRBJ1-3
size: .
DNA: TGTGCCAGCAGCTTGTACCAGGTGGGGCTAGGAAACACCATATATTTT
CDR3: CASSLYQVGLGNTIYF

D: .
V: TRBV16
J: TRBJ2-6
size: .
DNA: TGTGCCAGCAGCCAATCCACAGCCTCTGGGGCCAACGTCCTGACTTTC
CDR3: CASSQSTASGANVLTF

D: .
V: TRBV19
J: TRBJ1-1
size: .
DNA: TGTGCCAGTAGGAGGGGGTGGACAGAGGAGTTGGGCACTGAAGCTTTCTTT
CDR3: CASRRGWTEELGTEAFF

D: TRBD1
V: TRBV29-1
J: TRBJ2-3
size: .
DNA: TGCAGCGTTGGTTGGGTCGTGACAGGGTGGACAGATACGCAGTATTTT
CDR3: CSVGWVVTGWTDTQYF

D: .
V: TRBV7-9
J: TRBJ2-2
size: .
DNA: TGTGCCATCCCACCATTTCCGGGACAGAACACCGGGGAGCTGTTTTTT
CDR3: CAIPPFPGQNTGELFF

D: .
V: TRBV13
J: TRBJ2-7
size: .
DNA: TGTGCCAGCAGCCCTACAGGGTCTCGCGGCGAGCAGTACTTC
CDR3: CASSPTGSRGEQYF

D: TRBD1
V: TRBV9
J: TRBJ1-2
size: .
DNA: TGTGCCAGCAGCCCCCGCAGGGGGGCTAACTATGGCTACACCTTC
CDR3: CASSPRRGANYGYTF

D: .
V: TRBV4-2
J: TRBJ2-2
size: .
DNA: TGTGCCAGCAGCCAAGAATTTAAACTAGTCGGGGGGGAGCTGTTTTTT
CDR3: CASSQEFKLVGGELFF

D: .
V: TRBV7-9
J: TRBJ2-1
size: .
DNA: TGTGCCAGCAGCACCCGGACTGTCTACAATGAGCAGTTCTTC
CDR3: CASSTRTVYNEQFF

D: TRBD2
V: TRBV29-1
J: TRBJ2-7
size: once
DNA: TGCAGCGTCGACCCCGGGACTAGAGGCGAGCAGTACTTC
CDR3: CSVDPGTRGEQYF

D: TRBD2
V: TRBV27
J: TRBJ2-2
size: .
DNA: TGTGCCAGCTCTAGCGGGAGGATCACCGGGGAGCTGTTTTTT
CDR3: CASSSGRITGELFF

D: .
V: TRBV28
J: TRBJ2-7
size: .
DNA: TGTGCCAGCAGTTTGTACTACGAGCAGTACTTC
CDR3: CASSLYYEQYF

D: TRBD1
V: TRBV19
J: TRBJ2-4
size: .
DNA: TGTGCCAGTAGTCCGGACAGGGGGAAGAGGACCAAAAACATTCAGTACTTC
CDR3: CASSPDRGKRTKNIQYF

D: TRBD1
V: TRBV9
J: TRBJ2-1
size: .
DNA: TGTGCCAGCAGCGCCGGGACAGTGCGGAATGAGCAGTTCTTC
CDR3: CASSAGTVRNEQFF

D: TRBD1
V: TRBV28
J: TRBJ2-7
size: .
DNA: TGTGCCAGCACTACCTGGACAGGGGGCGACGAGCAGTACTTC
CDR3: CASTTWTGGDEQYF

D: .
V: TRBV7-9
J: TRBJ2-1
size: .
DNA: TGTGCCAGCAGCCCCGGGTATGAGCAGTTCTTC
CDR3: CASSPGYEQFF

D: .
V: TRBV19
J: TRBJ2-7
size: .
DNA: TGTGCCAGTAGTATCGCAGGGATAATATCCTACGAGCAGTACTTC
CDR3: CASSIAGIISYEQYF

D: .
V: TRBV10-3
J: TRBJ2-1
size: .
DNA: TGTGCCATCAGTGTCCTCGACATGCATGAGCAGTTCTTC
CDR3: CAISVLDMHEQFF

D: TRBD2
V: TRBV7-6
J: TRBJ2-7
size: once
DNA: TGTGCCAGCACTAGAGGTACTAGCGGGACCTACGAGCAGTACTTC
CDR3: CASTRGTSGTYEQYF

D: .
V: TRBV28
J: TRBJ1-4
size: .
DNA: TGTGCCAGCAGTTTTTGGCAGGGAGGCGAAAAACTGTTTTTT
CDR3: CASSFWQGGEKLFF

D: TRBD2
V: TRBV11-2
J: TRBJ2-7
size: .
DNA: TGTGCCAGCAGCTTCTATCTCGATACTAGCGGGAGGTCCTACGAGCAGTACTTC
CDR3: CASSFYLDTSGRSYEQYF

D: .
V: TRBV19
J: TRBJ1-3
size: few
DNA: TGTGCCAGTAGTATGAGGGCGGCTGGAAACACCATATATTTT
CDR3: CASSMRAAGNTIYF

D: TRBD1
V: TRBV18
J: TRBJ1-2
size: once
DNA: TGTGCCAGCTCACCACCTGACAGGGGACCCCTCTATGGCTACACCTTC
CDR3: CASSPPDRGPLYGYTF

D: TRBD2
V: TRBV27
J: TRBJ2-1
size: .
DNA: TGTGCCAGCAGTGCAACTAGCGGGAGTCACAATGAGCAGTTCTTC
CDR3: CASSATSGSHNEQFF

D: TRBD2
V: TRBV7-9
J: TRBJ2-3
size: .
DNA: TGTGCCAGCAGATTGGGAGGGTACACAGATACGCAGTATTTT
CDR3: CASRLGGYTDTQYF

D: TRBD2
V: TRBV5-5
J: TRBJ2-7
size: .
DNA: TGTGCCAGCACCATTACTAGCGCGAACTACGAGCAGTACTTC
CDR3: CASTITSANYEQYF

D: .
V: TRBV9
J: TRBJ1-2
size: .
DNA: TGTGCCAGCAGCGTGGGCGACGGGGGGGACTATGGCTACACCTTC
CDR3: CASSVGDGGDYGYTF

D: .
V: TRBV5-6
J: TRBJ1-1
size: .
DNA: TGTGCCAGCAGCCGGGACCCCGGGAGGTTGGGAACTGAAGCTTTCTTT
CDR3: CASSRDPGRLGTEAFF

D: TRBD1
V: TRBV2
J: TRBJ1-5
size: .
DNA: TGTGCCAGCAGTAGGGGACAGAGCAATCAGCCCCAGCATTTT
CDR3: CASSRGQSNQPQHF

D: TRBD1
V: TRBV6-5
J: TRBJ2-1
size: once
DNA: TGTGCCAGCAGTTACTCGAGGACAGGGGGGAATGAGCAGTTCTTC
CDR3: CASSYSRTGGNEQFF

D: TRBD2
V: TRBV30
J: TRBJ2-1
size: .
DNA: TGTGCCTGGAGTGACTTTCATAGGACTAGCGGCCGCTACAATGAGCAGTTCTTC
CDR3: CAWSDFHRTSGRYNEQFF